This TCR beta chain was sequenced during a study of blood T cell repertoires in COVID-19. This clone appeared a single time. Looked up from germline, CDR1 is GTSNPN and CDR2 is SVGIG (reference sequence). V was pared by 0 bases and J by 4 bases, with 5 bases of the junction left unmatched. CDR3 length: 15 residues. Assay: immunoSEQ multiplex PCR; the TCRdb copy retains only in-frame clones and omits some. The sample has 130,000 to 150,000 clones; about 87% are singletons. Specimen: peripheral blood. The sequence came from a woman aged 45 to 65 with acute or convalescent COVID-19. This chain connects TRBV30 to TRBJ2-1; 8 positions agree with TRBD2. The CDR3: CAWSVQGLEYNEQFF. The DNA for the CDR3 is TGTGCCTGGAGTGTACAGGGACTAGAGTACAATGAGCAGTTCTTC.